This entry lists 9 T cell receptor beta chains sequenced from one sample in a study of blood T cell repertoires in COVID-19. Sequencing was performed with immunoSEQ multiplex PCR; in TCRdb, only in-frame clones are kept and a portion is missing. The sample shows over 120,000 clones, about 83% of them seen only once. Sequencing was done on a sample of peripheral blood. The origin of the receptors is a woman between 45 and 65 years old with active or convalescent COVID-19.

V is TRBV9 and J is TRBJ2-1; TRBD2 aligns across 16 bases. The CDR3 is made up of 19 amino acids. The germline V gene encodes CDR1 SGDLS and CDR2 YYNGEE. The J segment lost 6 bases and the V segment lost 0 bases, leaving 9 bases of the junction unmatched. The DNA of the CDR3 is TGTGCCAGCAGCGTAGCCGGGACTAGCGGGAGGGAGTCGGGCAATGAGCAGTTCTTC. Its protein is CASSVAGTSGRESGNEQFF.

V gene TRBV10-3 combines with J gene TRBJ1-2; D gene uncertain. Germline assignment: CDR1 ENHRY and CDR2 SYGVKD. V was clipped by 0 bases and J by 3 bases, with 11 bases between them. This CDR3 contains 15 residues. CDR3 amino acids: CAISESKPDYYGYTF. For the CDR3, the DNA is TGTGCCATCAGTGAGTCGAAACCAGATTACTATGGCTACACCTTC.

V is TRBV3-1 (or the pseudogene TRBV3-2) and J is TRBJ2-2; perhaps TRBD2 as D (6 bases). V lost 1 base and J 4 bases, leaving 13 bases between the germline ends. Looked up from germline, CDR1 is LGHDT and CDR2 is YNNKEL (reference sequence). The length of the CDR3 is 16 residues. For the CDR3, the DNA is TGTGCCAGCAGCCAAGGTGGGCTAGCGCCCACCGGGGAGCTGTTTTTT. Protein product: CASSQGGLAPTGELFF.

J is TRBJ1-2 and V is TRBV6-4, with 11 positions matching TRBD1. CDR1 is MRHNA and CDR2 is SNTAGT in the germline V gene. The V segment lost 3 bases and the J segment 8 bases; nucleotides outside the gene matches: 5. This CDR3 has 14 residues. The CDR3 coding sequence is TGTGCCAGCAGTGAATGGACAGGGGGCGGAGGCTACACCTTC. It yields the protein CASSEWTGGGGYTF.

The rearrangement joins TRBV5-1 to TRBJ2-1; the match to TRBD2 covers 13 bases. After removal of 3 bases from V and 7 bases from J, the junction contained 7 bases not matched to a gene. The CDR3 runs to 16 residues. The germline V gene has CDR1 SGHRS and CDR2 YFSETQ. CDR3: CASSWGLAGRQNEQFF. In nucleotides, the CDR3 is TGCGCCAGCAGCTGGGGACTAGCGGGACGGCAAAATGAGCAGTTCTTC.

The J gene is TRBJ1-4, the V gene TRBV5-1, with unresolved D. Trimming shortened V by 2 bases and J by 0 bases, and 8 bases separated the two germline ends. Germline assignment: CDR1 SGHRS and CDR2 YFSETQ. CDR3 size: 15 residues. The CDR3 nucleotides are TGCGCCAGCAGCTTCACGGTCGCAACTAATGAAAAACTGTTTTTT. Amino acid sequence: CASSFTVATNEKLFF. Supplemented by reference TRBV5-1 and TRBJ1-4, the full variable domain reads KAGVTQTPRYLIKTRGQQVTLSCSPISGHRSVSWYQQTPGQGLQFLFEYFSETQRNKGNFPGRFSGRQFSNSRSEMNVSTLELGDSALYLCASSFTVATNEKLFFGSGTQLSVL.

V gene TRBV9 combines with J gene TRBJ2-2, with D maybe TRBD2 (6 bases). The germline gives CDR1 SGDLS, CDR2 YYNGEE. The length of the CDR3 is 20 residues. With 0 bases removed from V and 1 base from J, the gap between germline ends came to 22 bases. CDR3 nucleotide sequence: TGTGCCAGCAGCGTAGCAAGTAGCGGAGACAGACTAAAGAACACCGGGGAGCTGTTTTTT. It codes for CASSVASSGDRLKNTGELFF.

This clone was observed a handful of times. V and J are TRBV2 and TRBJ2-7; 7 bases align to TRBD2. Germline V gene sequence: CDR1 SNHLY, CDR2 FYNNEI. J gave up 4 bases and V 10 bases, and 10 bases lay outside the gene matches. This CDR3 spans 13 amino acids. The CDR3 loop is CAIRREGTYEQYF. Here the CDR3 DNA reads TGTGCCATCAGAAGGGAGGGAACGTACGAGCAGTACTTC.

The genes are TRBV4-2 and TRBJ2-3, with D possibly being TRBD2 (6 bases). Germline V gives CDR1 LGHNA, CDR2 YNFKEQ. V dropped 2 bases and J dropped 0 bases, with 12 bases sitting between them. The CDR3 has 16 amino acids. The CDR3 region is CASSQTGTGSTDTQYF. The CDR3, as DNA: TGTGCCAGCAGCCAAACCGGGACTGGAAGCACAGATACGCAGTATTTT.